The 8 T cell receptor beta chains below all came from one sample that was sequenced in a study of blood T cells in healthy people across ages. The use of a sample-barcoded 5' primer and a J-beta primer mix characterized a second PCR of roughly 6 to 11 cycles. Each CDR3 protein is one row after TCRdb ran MiXCR on the 5' RACE reads. This sample has approximately 1,000,000 distinct CDR3 sequences; 35% to 55% occur once, and the top ten carry 15% to 20%. Material for sequencing was blood. Receptors originate from a woman aged 60-75 years in good health.

V usage is TRBV20-1 and J usage is TRBJ2-7; 8 bases fit TRBD2. The V gene's germline CDR1 is DFQATT and CDR2 SNEGSKA (reference sequence). V lost 5 bases to trimming and J lost 3 bases; unmatched junction nucleotides: 3. The CDR3 contains 12 residues. Here the CDR3 reads CSAEGLVYEQYF. The CDR3 DNA is TGCAGTGCTGAGGGACTAGTCTACGAGCAGTACTTC.

This clonotype was seen a few times. The chain uses TRBV12-3 or TRBV12-4 and TRBJ2-3; D is uncertain. With 8 bases removed from V and 3 bases from J, the gap between germline ends came to 12 bases. This CDR3 is 13 amino acids long. In DNA, the CDR3 is TGTGCCAGCGCAACTCGGGTAACAGATACGCAGTATTTT. The encoded protein is CASATRVTDTQYF.

In its sample, this clonotype was seen many times. The V call is TRBV29-1, the J call TRBJ1-1; D is possibly TRBD1 (6 bases). Germline V gene data show CDR1 as SQVTM and CDR2 as ANQGSEA. V was trimmed by 8 bases and J by 4 bases, leaving 8 bases between them. The CDR3 has 10 amino acids. The CDR3 protein is CSTDSTEAFF. The CDR3, as DNA: TGCAGCACGGACAGCACTGAAGCTTTCTTT.

This clonotype has just a few counts. This sequence joins TRBV5-5 and TRBJ2-7, with 9 positions matching TRBD1. Germline CDR1 is SGHKS and CDR2 is YYEKEE (reference sequence). After removal of 4 bases from V and 0 bases from J, the junction contained 8 bases not matched to a gene. The CDR3 runs 16 residues. The chain's CDR3 is CASSKNPGQGSYEQYF. In DNA form, the CDR3 reads TGTGCCAGCAGCAAAAACCCGGGACAGGGCTCCTACGAGCAGTACTTC.

This clonotype was found a few times. This sequence joins TRBV4-1 and TRBJ2-7; D not resolved. The ends were cut back, 0 bases at V and 2 bases at J, with 11 bases in the middle. The CDR3 runs 15 residues. The germline CDR1 and CDR2 sequences are MGHRA and YSYEKL. As DNA, the CDR3 is TGCGCCAGCAGCCAAGAAGATCGAGAACCCTACGAGCAGTACTTC. This codes for CASSQEDREPYEQYF.

The chain couples TRBV2 to TRBJ2-1; TRBD1 might be the D (5 bases). Germline V lookup: CDR1 SNHLY, CDR2 FYNNEI. V was clipped by 7 bases and J by 4 bases, with 8 bases between them. The CDR3 contains 12 residues. CDR3 region: CASIRVYNEQFF. The CDR3 nucleotides are TGTGCCAGCATCAGGGTTTACAATGAGCAGTTCTTC. Full variable domain (missing parts from reference TRBV2 and TRBJ2-1): EPEVTQTPSHQVTQMGQEVILRCVPISNHLYFYWYRQILGQKVEFLVSFYNNEISEKSEIFDDQFSVERPDGSNFTLKIRSTKLEDSAMYFCASIRVYNEQFFGPGTRLTVL.

Notes on this clonotype: One base away lies a much larger clone, so this may be a sequencing read error. The V call is TRBV6-2 or TRBV6-3, the J call TRBJ2-7; 10 bases line up with TRBD1. The ends lost 0 bases at V and 4 bases at J; junction bases unmatched: 6. The germline V gene has CDR1 MNHEY and CDR2 SVGEGT. The CDR3 has 16 residues. The CDR3 spells CASSYSGDRGLYEQYF. The CDR3 region has the DNA TGTGCCAGCAGTTACTCGGGGGACAGGGGACTTTACGAGCAGTACTTC.

The sample holds a few counts of this clonotype. This chain links TRBV27 with TRBJ2-3; D remains unclear. This CDR3 has 14 amino acids. The germline gives CDR1 MNHEY, CDR2 SMNVEV (reference sequence). Trimming took 2 bases from V and 4 from J, leaving 10 bases between them. The CDR3 DNA sequence: TGTGCCAGCAGTTTAGCGGTAATGGCAGATACGCAGTATTTT. It encodes CASSLAVMADTQYF.